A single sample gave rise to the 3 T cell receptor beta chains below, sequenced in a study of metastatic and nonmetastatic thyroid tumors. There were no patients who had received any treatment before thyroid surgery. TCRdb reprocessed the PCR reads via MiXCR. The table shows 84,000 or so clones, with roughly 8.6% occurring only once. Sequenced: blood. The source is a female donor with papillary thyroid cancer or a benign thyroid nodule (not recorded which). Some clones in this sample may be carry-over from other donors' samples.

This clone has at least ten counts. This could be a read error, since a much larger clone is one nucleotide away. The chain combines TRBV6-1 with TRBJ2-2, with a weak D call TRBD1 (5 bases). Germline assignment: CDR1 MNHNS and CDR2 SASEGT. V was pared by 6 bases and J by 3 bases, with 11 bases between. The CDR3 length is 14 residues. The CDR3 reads CASRWGSDTGELFF. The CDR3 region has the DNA TGTGCCAGCAGGTGGGGCTCGGACACCGGGGAGCTGTTTTTT.

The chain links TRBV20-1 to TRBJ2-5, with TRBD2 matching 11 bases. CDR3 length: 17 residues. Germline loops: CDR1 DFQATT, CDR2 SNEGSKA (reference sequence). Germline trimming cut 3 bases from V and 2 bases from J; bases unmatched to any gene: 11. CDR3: CSASLPAGLAVQETQYF. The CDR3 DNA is TGCAGTGCTAGCCTCCCCGCGGGACTAGCGGTACAAGAGACCCAGTACTTC.

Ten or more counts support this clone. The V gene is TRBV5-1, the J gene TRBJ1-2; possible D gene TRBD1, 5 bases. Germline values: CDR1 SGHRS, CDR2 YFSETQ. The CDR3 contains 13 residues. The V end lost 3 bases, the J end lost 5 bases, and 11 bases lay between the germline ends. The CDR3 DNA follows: TGCGCCAGCAGCTGGGACGGCCAATATGGCTACACCTTC. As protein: CASSWDGQYGYTF.